Listed below are T cell receptor beta chains from one sample, sequenced in a study of blood T cells in healthy people across ages. TCRdb passed the 5' RACE reads through MiXCR, listing each CDR3 protein once. The table has about 680,000 distinct CDR3 sequences, around 45% seen once. The sequencing input was blood. Receptor source: an older woman in good health. Both conserved end residues are part of each CDR3. Fields, in order: clone size, V gene, J gene, D gene, CDR3 DNA, CDR3 protein. A D gene is named only where the DNA matches it firmly. Not every row has a clone size; where given, it reads once, few, many or a size class.

few	TRBV20-1	TRBJ2-3	-	TGCAGTGCCAGGGACTCCTACACAGATACGCAGTATTTT	CSARDSYTDTQYF
-	TRBV4-3	TRBJ2-5	TRBD2	TGCGCCAGCAGCCAACTCATCGCCCTAGGGGCGGGAGAAAGTCGGGAGACCCAGTACTTC	CASSQLIALGAGESRETQYF
-	TRBV3-1	TRBJ2-5	TRBD2	TGTGCCAGCAGCCAAGATCCCGGGAGGAAAGCAGCGGGGGGAAAGACCCAGTACTTC	CASSQDPGRKAAGGKTQYF
few	TRBV29-1	TRBJ2-7	-	TGCAGCGTTGAAATGTTCGGAGGAGGCTCCTACGAGCAGTACTTC	CSVEMFGGGSYEQYF
-	TRBV4-3	TRBJ2-1	TRBD2	TGCGCCAGCAGCCAAGTTCGGCTAGCGGGAGTCGAGCAGTTCTTC	CASSQVRLAGVEQFF
-	TRBV24-1	TRBJ2-5	TRBD1	TGTGCCACCAGTGATTTGGCCAGGGGGCAAGAGACCCAGTACTTC	CATSDLARGQETQYF
many	TRBV28	TRBJ1-6	-	TGTGCCAGCAGTCCCGGGACGGATAATTCACCCCTCCACTTT	CASSPGTDNSPLHF
-	TRBV25-1	TRBJ1-2	-	TGTGCCAGCAGTGGCGGGACGACAAGACGGTCCGGCTACACCTTC	CASSGGTTRRSGYTF
-	TRBV30	TRBJ2-7	-	TGTGCCTGGAGTGTAAGTGGGTACGAGCAGTACTTC	CAWSVSGYEQYF
few	TRBV12-3/TRBV12-4	TRBJ1-2	TRBD1	TGTGCCAGCAGTCCAGCCGGACAGGGAGGCTATGGCTACACCTTC	CASSPAGQGGYGYTF
-	TRBV28	TRBJ1-4	TRBD1	TGTGCCAGCAGTTTCCAGTTGACAGGGCATAATGAAAAACTGTTTTTT	CASSFQLTGHNEKLFF
few	TRBV7-9	TRBJ2-7	TRBD2	TGTGCCAGCAGCTTAGGACTAGCGGGGTCTTCCTACGAGCAGTACTTC	CASSLGLAGSSYEQYF
-	TRBV20-1	TRBJ2-2	-	TGCAGTGGTACGACAGAGAACACCGGGGAGCTGTTTTTT	CSGTTENTGELFF
-	TRBV6-4	TRBJ1-2	-	TGTGCCAGCAGTGACTCGAAGCAGGGTATAATCTATGGCTACACCTTC	CASSDSKQGIIYGYTF
-	TRBV28	TRBJ2-1	-	TGTGCCAGCAGTGATTTTAGGGCGGGGCAGTTCTTC	CASSDFRAGQFF
-	TRBV9	TRBJ1-4	-	TGTGCCAGCAGCACACTCCTGGATAGTTCTGGTGGACTGTTTTTT	CASSTLLDSSGGLFF
-	TRBV27	TRBJ2-1	-	TGTGCCAGCCGGTCAGACGAGCAGTTCTTC	CASRSDEQFF
few	TRBV4-3	TRBJ1-6	TRBD1	TGCGCCAGCAGCCAAGATACAGGGGGCCGTTCACCCCTCCACTTT	CASSQDTGGRSPLHF
few	TRBV12-3/TRBV12-4	TRBJ1-4	-	TGTGCCAGCAGTTTAGCAGGGATGGAAGAAAAACTGTTTTTT	CASSLAGMEEKLFF
-	TRBV6-5	TRBJ1-2	-	TGTGCCAGCAGTTACTCGGGACCCAACTATGGCTACACCTTC	CASSYSGPNYGYTF
few	TRBV2	TRBJ2-1	TRBD2	TGTGCCGTTCCGGTTGGGGGGAGGGCCTGGTCCTACAATGAGCAGTTCTTC	CAVPVGGRAWSYNEQFF
-	TRBV7-2	TRBJ2-1	TRBD1	TGTGCCAGCAGCTTAGGGGGGACAGAGAGCTCCTACAATGAGCAGTTCTTC	CASSLGGTESSYNEQFF
few	TRBV29-1	TRBJ1-2	-	TGCAGCGTTGAAGGTGGGGGGGTTTATGGCTACACCTTC	CSVEGGGVYGYTF
-	TRBV7-8	TRBJ2-7	-	TGTGCCAGCAGCTTAGGGGCTAGTCCGCCCTACAATGAGCAGTACTTC	CASSLGASPPYNEQYF
-	TRBV7-9	TRBJ2-7	-	TGTGCCAGCAGCCGGGACAAATACGAGCAGTACTTC	CASSRDKYEQYF
-	TRBV3-1	TRBJ2-1	-	TGTGCCAGCAGCCAAGAAGGGACCACCCCCTACAATGAGCAGTTCTTC	CASSQEGTTPYNEQFF
few	TRBV4-3	TRBJ2-4	-	TGCGCCAGCAGCGCCGCCCTAACAGGAGTACGGAACATTCAGTACTTC	CASSAALTGVRNIQYF
-	TRBV20-1	TRBJ1-1	-	TGCGGTGCTCGCAACCGTTTCGGGGGCCAAATGGCCACTGAAGCTTTCTTT	CGARNRFGGQMATEAFF
-	TRBV5-1	TRBJ2-3	TRBD2	TGCGCCAGCAGCTTGATGGCTAGCGGGAGAGAAGATACGCAGTATTTC	CASSLMASGREDTQYF
-	TRBV4-3	TRBJ2-3	TRBD2	TGCGCCAGCAGCCAAGTGCTAGCGGGAGGGAGCACAGATACGCAGTATTTT	CASSQVLAGGSTDTQYF
few	TRBV3-1	TRBJ2-7	-	TGTGCCAGCAGCCAACATGCCTACGAGCAGTACTTC	CASSQHAYEQYF
-	TRBV3-1	TRBJ2-5	TRBD2	TGTGCCAGCAGCCAAGGGGAGCGGGAGAGGCAAGAGACCCAGTACTTC	CASSQGERERQETQYF
-	TRBV5-4	TRBJ1-2	TRBD1	TGTGCCAGCAGCTCCGACAGGGCGCTCTACTATGGCTACACCTTC	CASSSDRALYYGYTF
-	TRBV7-9	TRBJ2-7	-	TGTGCCAGCAGCCCCAGGGTTGGCGGGAAATCTTACGAGCAGTACTTC	CASSPRVGGKSYEQYF
-	TRBV9	TRBJ2-1	TRBD2	TGTGCCAGCAACCCCGGTAGCGGGAGTGTGAACAATGAGCAGTTCTTC	CASNPGSGSVNNEQFF
few	TRBV5-1	TRBJ2-3	-	TGCGCCAGCAGCACCGGACAGAGCACAGATACGCAGTATTTT	CASSTGQSTDTQYF
-	TRBV2	TRBJ2-5	TRBD1	TGTGCCAGCAGCTGGGACAGGGGATTCCAAGAGACCCAGTACTTC	CASSWDRGFQETQYF
-	TRBV20-1	TRBJ2-5	TRBD1	TGCAGTGCTCCTCCAGGGGGCACGGAAGAGACCCAGTACTTC	CSAPPGGTEETQYF
few	TRBV6-6	TRBJ1-2	-	TGTGCCAGCAAGCTACCCCAGACCGACTACACCTTC	CASKLPQTDYTF
-	TRBV7-9	TRBJ1-6	-	TGTGCCAGTGAGACGTCTGGCTCCTATAATTCACCCCTCCACTTT	CASETSGSYNSPLHF
many	TRBV20-1	TRBJ2-1	-	TGCAGTGCTAGAGATTTTGAGCGGGCTAGGGATGAGCAGTTCTTC	CSARDFERARDEQFF
once	TRBV7-9	TRBJ1-2	-	TGTGCCAGCAGCCCCCATGGGGGGTTGGACTATGGCTACACCTTC	CASSPHGGLDYGYTF
-	TRBV25-1	TRBJ2-7	TRBD2	TGTGCCAGCAGTGACTTGACTAGCAGAACCTACGAGCAGTACTTC	CASSDLTSRTYEQYF
-	TRBV12-3/TRBV12-4	TRBJ2-3	TRBD1	TGTGCCAGCAGCCGTCCCGGGACAGGGTTAGATACGCAGTATTTT	CASSRPGTGLDTQYF
once	TRBV4-2	TRBJ2-5	TRBD2	TGTGCCAGCAGCCAAGATTGGCGGGAGGGCCGTAATGAGCAGTACTTC	CASSQDWREGRNEQYF
few	TRBV7-2	TRBJ2-1	-	TGTGCCAGCAGCCCCGCGCGAGGGAATGAGCAGTTCTTC	CASSPARGNEQFF
few	TRBV28	TRBJ2-3	-	TGTGCCAGCAGCACCAGGGGTGGCGGGAGCGGTACGCAGTATTTT	CASSTRGGGSGTQYF
-	TRBV12-3/TRBV12-4	TRBJ2-1	-	TGTGCCAGCAGCCCCTCGTTGGAGCAGTTCTTC	CASSPSLEQFF